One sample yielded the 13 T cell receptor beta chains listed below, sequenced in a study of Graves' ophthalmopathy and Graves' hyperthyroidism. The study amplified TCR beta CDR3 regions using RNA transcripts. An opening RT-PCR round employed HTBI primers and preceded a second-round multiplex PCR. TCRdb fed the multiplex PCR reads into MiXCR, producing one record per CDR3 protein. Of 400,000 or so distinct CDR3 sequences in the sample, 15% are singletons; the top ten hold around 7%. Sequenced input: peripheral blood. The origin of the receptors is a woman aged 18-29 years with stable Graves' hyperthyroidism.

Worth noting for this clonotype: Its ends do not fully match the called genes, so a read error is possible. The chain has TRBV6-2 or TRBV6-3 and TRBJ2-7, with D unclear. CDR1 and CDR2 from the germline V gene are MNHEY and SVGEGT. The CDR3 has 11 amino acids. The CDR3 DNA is TGTGTCAGCAGTTGGGTGGACGAGCAGTACTTC. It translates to CVSSWVDEQYF.

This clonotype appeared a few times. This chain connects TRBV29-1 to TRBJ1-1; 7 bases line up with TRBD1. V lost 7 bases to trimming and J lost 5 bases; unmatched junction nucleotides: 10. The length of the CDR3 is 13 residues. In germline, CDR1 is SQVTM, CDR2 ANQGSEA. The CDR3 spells CSAGQVSSTEAFF. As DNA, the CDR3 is TGCAGCGCCGGACAGGTCTCCAGTACTGAAGCTTTCTTT.

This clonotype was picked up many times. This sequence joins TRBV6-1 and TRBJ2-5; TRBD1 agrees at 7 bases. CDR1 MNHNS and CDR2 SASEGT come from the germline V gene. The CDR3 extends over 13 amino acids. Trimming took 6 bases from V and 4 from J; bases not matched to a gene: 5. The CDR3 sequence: CASRETGRETQYF. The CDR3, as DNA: TGTGCCAGCAGAGAGACAGGGAGAGAGACCCAGTACTTC.

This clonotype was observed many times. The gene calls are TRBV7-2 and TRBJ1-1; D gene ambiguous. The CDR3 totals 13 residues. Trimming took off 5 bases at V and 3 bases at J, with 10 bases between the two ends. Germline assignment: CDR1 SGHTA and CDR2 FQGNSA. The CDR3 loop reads CASSVGRHTEAFF. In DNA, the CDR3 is TGTGCCAGCAGCGTCGGGAGGCACACTGAAGCTTTCTTT.

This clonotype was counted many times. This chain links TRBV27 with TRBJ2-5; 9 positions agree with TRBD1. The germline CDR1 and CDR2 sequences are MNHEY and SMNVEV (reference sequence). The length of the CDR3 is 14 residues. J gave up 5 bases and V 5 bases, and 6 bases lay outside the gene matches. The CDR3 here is CASSPHRGRETQYF. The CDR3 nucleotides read TGTGCCAGCAGTCCGCACAGGGGGCGGGAGACCCAGTACTTC.

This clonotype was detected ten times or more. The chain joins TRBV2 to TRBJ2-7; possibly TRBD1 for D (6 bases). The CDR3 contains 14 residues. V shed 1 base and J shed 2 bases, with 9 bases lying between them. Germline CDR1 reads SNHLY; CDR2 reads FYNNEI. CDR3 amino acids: CASSEDGTTYEQYF. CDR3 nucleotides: TGTGCCAGCAGTGAAGATGGGACAACCTACGAGCAGTACTTC.

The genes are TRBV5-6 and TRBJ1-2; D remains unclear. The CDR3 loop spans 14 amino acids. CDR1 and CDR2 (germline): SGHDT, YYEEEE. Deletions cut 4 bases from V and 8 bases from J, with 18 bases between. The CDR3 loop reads CASSLFASEWGYTF. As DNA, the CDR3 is TGTGCCAGCAGCCTCTTCGCCTCGGAATGGGGCTACACCTTC.

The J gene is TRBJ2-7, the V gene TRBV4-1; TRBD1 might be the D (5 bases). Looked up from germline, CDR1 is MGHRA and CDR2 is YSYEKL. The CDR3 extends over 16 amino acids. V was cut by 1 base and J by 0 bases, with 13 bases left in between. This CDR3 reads CASSQAPLGASYEQYF. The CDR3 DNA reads TGCGCCAGCAGCCAAGCCCCCCTAGGGGCCTCCTACGAGCAGTACTTC.

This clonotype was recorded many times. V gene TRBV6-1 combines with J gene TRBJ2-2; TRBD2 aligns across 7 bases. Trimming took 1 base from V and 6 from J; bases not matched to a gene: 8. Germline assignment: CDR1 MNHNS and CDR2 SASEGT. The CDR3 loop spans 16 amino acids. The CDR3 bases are TGTGCCAGCAGTGAAGGTGTCGGACTAGACGCCGGGGAGCTGTTTTTT. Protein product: CASSEGVGLDAGELFF.

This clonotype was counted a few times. The chain's CDR3 is CASTSGVETQYF. The CDR3 bases are TGTGCCAGCACGTCGGGAGTGGAGACCCAGTACTTC. The chain combines TRBV6-1 with TRBJ2-5; weak D call: TRBD2 (6 bases). The V and J ends lost 7 bases and 5 bases respectively, with 11 bases between them. The CDR3 is 12 amino acids. Germline CDR1 is MNHNS and CDR2 is SASEGT.

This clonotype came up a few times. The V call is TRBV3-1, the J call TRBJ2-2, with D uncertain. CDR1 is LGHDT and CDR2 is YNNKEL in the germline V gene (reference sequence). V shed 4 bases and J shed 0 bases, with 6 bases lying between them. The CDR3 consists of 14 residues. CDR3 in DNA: TGTGCCAGCAGCCGGGTCTCGAACACCGGGGAGCTGTTTTTT. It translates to CASSRVSNTGELFF.

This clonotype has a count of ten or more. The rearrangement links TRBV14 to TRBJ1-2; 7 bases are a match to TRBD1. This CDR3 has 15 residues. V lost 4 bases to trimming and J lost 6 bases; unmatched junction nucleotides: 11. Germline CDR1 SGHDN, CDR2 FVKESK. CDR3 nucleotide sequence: TGTGCCAGCAGCCTTACTCCCCTGGACAGGAATGGCTACACCTTC. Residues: CASSLTPLDRNGYTF.

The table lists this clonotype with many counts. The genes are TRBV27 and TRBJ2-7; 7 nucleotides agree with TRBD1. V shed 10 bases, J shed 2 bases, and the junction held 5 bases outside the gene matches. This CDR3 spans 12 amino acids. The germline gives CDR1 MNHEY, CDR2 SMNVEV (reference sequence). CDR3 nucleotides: TGTGCCACCCGGACAGGTACCTACGAGCAGTACTTC. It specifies CATRTGTYEQYF.